These 24 T cell receptor beta chains came from one sample sequenced in a study of cytomegalovirus exposure and HLA in healthy donors. TCRdb keeps only in-frame clones here, not all; method: immunoSEQ multiplex PCR. The data show about 360,000 clones, with 86% seen just once and 0.65% to 0.95% held by the top ten. The sequencing input was PBMCs. The receptors were gathered from a woman aged 18-35 years in good health and CMV-seronegative.

The gene calls are TRBV30 and TRBJ2-5; no definite D call. The V gene lost 4 bases and the J gene lost 0 bases, with 6 bases spanning the gap. The V gene's germline CDR1 is GTSNPN and CDR2 SVGIG (reference sequence). The CDR3 is 12 amino acids. The CDR3, as DNA: TGTGCCTGGACAGTCTACCAAGAGACCCAGTACTTC. Amino acids: CAWTVYQETQYF.

This chain links TRBV7-9 with TRBJ2-3, with 7 bases aligning to TRBD1. V trimming: 4 bases; J trimming: 0 bases; junction bases outside the gene matches: 7. The CDR3 contains 16 residues. In germline, CDR1 is SEHNR, CDR2 FQNEAQ (reference sequence). The CDR3 loop is CASSSGTVASTDTQYF. The CDR3 region has the DNA TGTGCCAGCAGCTCCGGGACAGTTGCTAGCACAGATACGCAGTATTTT.

This chain joins TRBV6-6 and TRBJ2-7; perhaps TRBD1 as D (6 bases). Trimming pared 5 bases from V and 5 bases from J, leaving 7 bases between. The CDR3 totals 11 residues. Germline values: CDR1 MNHNY, CDR2 SVGAGI (reference sequence). The CDR3 coding sequence is TGTGCCAGCAGTACAGGGAACGAGCAGTACTTC. It translates to CASSTGNEQYF.

J is TRBJ2-1 and V is TRBV7-9; 9 nucleotides agree with TRBD1. V lost 5 bases to trimming and J lost 4 bases; unmatched junction nucleotides: 12. This CDR3 spans 17 amino acids. Germline values: CDR1 SEHNR, CDR2 FQNEAQ (reference sequence). CDR3 sequence (DNA): TGTGCCAGCAGCCGACAGTCTGGGACAGGGCTTTACAATGAGCAGTTCTTC. This codes for CASSRQSGTGLYNEQFF.

The chain combines TRBV15 with TRBJ2-1; maybe TRBD2 (6 bases). This CDR3 spans 13 amino acids. V was shortened by 9 bases and J by 3 bases, with 12 bases between the two germline ends. CDR1 LNHNV and CDR2 YYDKDF come from the germline V gene (reference sequence). The CDR3: CATGTRNYNEQFF. Here the CDR3 DNA reads TGTGCCACAGGGACTCGGAACTACAATGAGCAGTTCTTC.

About this clone: The DNA is omitted, as the CDR3 cannot be located on it reliably, and the CDR3 follows TCRdb's listing. The CDR3 here is CASSQDIRARGNEKLFF. V gene TRBV4-2 combines with J gene TRBJ1-4; the table's D call, TRBD1, was not checked against the DNA. The CDR3 sequence runs 17 residues, both termini included. Germline V lookup: CDR1 LGHNA, CDR2 YNFKEQ.

The chain is built from TRBV9 and TRBJ2-2; 7 nucleotides align to TRBD2. Germline V gene sequence: CDR1 SGDLS, CDR2 YYNGEE. The length of the CDR3 is 16 residues. V dropped 4 bases and J dropped 1; count of bases not matched to a gene: 7. CDR3 bases: TGTGCCAGCAGCAACCAGCGGGGAGGGAACACCGGGGAGCTGTTTTTT. Protein: CASSNQRGGNTGELFF.

With regard to this clone: Within the sample, other DNA sequences also encode this same CDR3. V and J are TRBV27 and TRBJ2-1; 10 bases are shared with TRBD2. J was trimmed by 4 bases and V by 4 bases; bases with no gene match: 1. CDR3 length: 14 amino acids. CDR1 is MNHEY, CDR2 SMNVEV, per germline (reference sequence). Here the CDR3 DNA reads TGTGCCAGCAGTTGGACTAGCGGTTACAATGAGCAGTTCTTC. Protein: CASSWTSGYNEQFF.

The CDR3 spells CASSATRTGNYNSPLHF. The CDR3 DNA sequence: TGTGCCAGCAGCGCGACCCGGACAGGAAACTATAATTCACCCCTCCACTTT. This chain links TRBV28 with TRBJ1-6; 7 bases align to TRBD1. V lost 6 bases, J lost 3 bases, and 11 bases stayed unmatched. Germline V CDR1 and CDR2: MDHEN, SYDVKM. This CDR3 is 17 amino acids long.

The J gene is TRBJ2-3, the V gene TRBV2; 11 nucleotides agree with TRBD2. The CDR3 runs 17 residues. V was pared by 5 bases and J by 0 bases, with 7 bases of the junction left unmatched. Looked up from germline, CDR1 is SNHLY and CDR2 is FYNNEI. CDR3 sequence reads: CASSSYSGRASTDTQYF. The CDR3 nucleotides read TGTGCCAGCAGTTCCTATAGCGGGAGGGCTAGCACAGATACGCAGTATTTT.

The chain joins TRBV7-3 to TRBJ2-1; 8 bases agree with TRBD2. Trimming cost V 5 bases and J 9 bases; bases outside gene matches: 15. Germline V gene lookup returns CDR1 SGHTA and CDR2 FQGTGA. The CDR3 totals 16 residues. In nucleotides, the CDR3 is TGTGCCAGCAGCCCAGTTAAAGCGGGAGCGGCAAGTGAGCAGTTCTTC. Translating it yields CASSPVKAGAASEQFF.

A few counts support this clone. Here the CDR3 reads CASTRGQGRYGYTF. CDR3 bases: TGCGCCAGCACCCGGGGACAGGGGCGCTATGGCTACACCTTC. The chain employs TRBV5-1 and TRBJ1-2; 10 nucleotides align to TRBD1. Germline CDR1 is SGHRS and CDR2 is YFSETQ. The trim removed 6 bases at V and 4 bases at J, leaving 6 bases unmatched. The CDR3 covers 14 residues.

V is TRBV18 and J is TRBJ2-1, with 12 positions matching TRBD1. J lost 6 bases, V lost 5 bases, and 2 bases had no gene match. The CDR3 runs to 14 residues. The germline V gene encodes CDR1 KGHSH and CDR2 LQKENI. This CDR3 reads CASSSGQGANEQFF. The CDR3 DNA follows: TGTGCCAGCTCATCGGGACAGGGGGCCAATGAGCAGTTCTTC.

This chain connects TRBV19 to TRBJ1-2; 7 nucleotides match TRBD1. Germline CDR1 and CDR2: LNHDA and SQIVND (reference sequence). The CDR3 loop spans 14 amino acids. V shed 8 bases, J shed 6 bases, and the junction held 12 bases outside the gene matches. The CDR3 DNA reads TGTGCCAGTGGATACAGGGGTGGAGTGGATGGCTACACCTTC. It translates to CASGYRGGVDGYTF.

The genes are TRBV18 and TRBJ1-2, with 10 bases that match TRBD1. Germline V gives CDR1 KGHSH, CDR2 LQKENI. CDR3 length equals 16 residues. With 3 bases clipped from V and 4 bases from J, the junction kept 8 bases outside the gene matches. The CDR3 nucleotides are TGTGCCAGCTCACCCGGACAGGGGGACGTTTCCTATGGCTACACCTTC. Translating it yields CASSPGQGDVSYGYTF.

The V and J genes are TRBV12-1 and TRBJ2-7; the table's TRBD2 call for D was not verified on the DNA. TRBV12-1 is reported as a pseudogene. The CDR3 runs 15 residues. The CDR3 sequence: CASSFVSENTYEQYF. For the CDR3, the DNA is TGTGCCAGCAGCTTTGTTAGCGAGAATACCTACGAGCAGTACTTC.

This sequence joins TRBV27 and TRBJ2-3, with D perhaps TRBD1 (6 bases). This CDR3 has 16 residues. Germline V lookup: CDR1 MNHEY, CDR2 SMNVEV (reference sequence). Trimming left V 5 bases short and J 0 bases short, with 15 bases between. The CDR3 DNA is TGTGCCAGCAGTCCACCCTGGACAGATAGCACAGATACGCAGTATTTT. Protein: CASSPPWTDSTDTQYF.

This rearrangement joins TRBV2 to TRBJ1-4; 7 bases line up with TRBD1. Trimming cost V 1 base and J 8 bases; bases outside gene matches: 7. This CDR3 is 15 amino acids long. CDR1 SNHLY and CDR2 FYNNEI come from the germline V gene. Here the CDR3 reads CASSEGVQGQEKLFF. The CDR3 bases are TGTGCCAGCAGTGAAGGAGTACAGGGGCAAGAAAAACTGTTTTTT.

Points on this clone: Other DNA sequences in the same sample also yield this CDR3. The chain combines TRBV7-9 with TRBJ2-7; 11 nucleotides align to TRBD2. Germline CDR1 SEHNR, CDR2 FQNEAQ (reference sequence). J gave up 3 bases and V 1 base, and 2 bases lay outside the gene matches. This CDR3 has 15 residues. CDR3 DNA sequence: TGTGCCAGCAGCTTAGGGCTAGCGGGGGGCTACGAGCAGTACTTC. It translates to CASSLGLAGGYEQYF.

This clone was detected only once. The chain carries TRBV4-1 and TRBJ1-1; D possibly corresponds to TRBD1 (5 bases). The V gene's germline CDR1 is MGHRA and CDR2 YSYEKL. The CDR3 runs 15 residues. The V end lost 1 base, the J end lost 3 bases, and 12 bases lay between the germline ends. CDR3 loop: CASSQGGGSDTEAFF. In DNA form, the CDR3 reads TGCGCCAGCAGCCAAGGGGGGGGTTCGGACACTGAAGCTTTCTTT.

The V and J genes are TRBV7-9 and TRBJ2-1; a weak D match, TRBD2 (5 bases). Germline V gene data show CDR1 as SEHNR and CDR2 as FQNEAQ (reference sequence). V was clipped by 3 bases and J by 9 bases, with 12 bases between them. This CDR3 contains 13 residues. CDR3 sequence reads: CASSFGPGSEQFF. Here the CDR3 DNA reads TGTGCCAGCAGCTTTGGCCCGGGGAGTGAGCAGTTCTTC.

The chain combines TRBV15 with TRBJ1-2, with 8 bases matching TRBD1. The trim removed 1 base at V and 8 bases at J, leaving 3 bases unmatched. Germline CDR1 is LNHNV and CDR2 is YYDKDF (reference sequence). CDR3 length: 13 residues. The CDR3 sequence is CATSRAQGDGYTF. As DNA, the CDR3 is TGTGCCACCAGCAGAGCACAGGGGGACGGCTACACCTTC.

V is TRBV27 and J is TRBJ2-1; 9 bases fit TRBD2. Germline CDR1 MNHEY, CDR2 SMNVEV (reference sequence). V was pared by 10 bases and J by 2 bases, with 9 bases of the junction left unmatched. This CDR3 is 15 amino acids long. The CDR3 bases are TGTGCCACCCGGAGTAGCGGGAGCGCCTACAATGAGCAGTTCTTC. Translating gives CATRSSGSAYNEQFF.

The chain carries TRBV7-7 and TRBJ2-7, with 7 positions matching TRBD1. The CDR3 spans 14 residues. V lost 5 bases and J lost 1; bases outside the gene matches: 5. CDR1 and CDR2 (germline): SSHAT, FNYEAQ (reference sequence). Written as DNA, the CDR3 is TGTGCCAGCAGCGTAAAGGGACAGTCCTACGAGCAGTACTTC. Protein: CASSVKGQSYEQYF.